This T cell receptor (beta chain) appears in the sequencing data of a study of blood T cell repertoires in COVID-19. On the study more broadly: T cells, B-cell-depleted T cells, or PBMCs supplied cDNA or gDNA.

Participants' reported clinical history set cohort assignment. This CDR3 comprises 13 residues. CDR1 and CDR2 from the germline V gene are SGHDT and YYEEEE. V lost 2 bases to trimming and J lost 2 bases, with 5 bases between them. The protocol was immunoSEQ multiplex PCR, while the TCRdb copy is restricted to in-frame clones and leaves out a portion. Among over 200,000 clones listed, about 89% were seen once. Sequencing input: PBMCs or T cells enriched from blood (not recorded which). The sequence was collected from a human donor in a cohort exposed to, infected with or recovered from COVID-19 (not recorded which). The donor label of this sample is uncertain. The chain couples TRBV5-6 to TRBJ2-1; D gene ambiguous. Here the CDR3 DNA reads TGTGCCAGCAGCTTTCTCGCCTACAATGAGCAGTTCTTC. Translating gives CASSFLAYNEQFF. The full variable domain, in which reference TRBV5-6 and TRBJ2-1 provide the parts outside the CDR3, is DAGVTQSPTHLIKTRGQQVTLRCSPKSGHDTVSWYQQALGQGPQFIFQYYEEEERQRGNFPDRFSGHQFPNYSSELNVNALLLGDSALYLCASSFLAYNEQFFGPGTRLTVL.